The rows below give T cell receptor beta chains drawn from one sample of a study of T cells after yellow fever vaccination. MiXCR was run by TCRdb on the 5' RACE reads, yielding one entry per CDR3 protein. The table lists more than 25,000 distinct CDR3 sequences, just under 6.5% of them singletons. The input for sequencing was PBMCs, either bulk or a sorted T-cell subset (CD4+, CD8+, memory, or dextramer-sorted; not recorded which), taken on the day of the yellow fever booster vaccination. All receptors derive from a man aged 30 to 39 who received the YFV17D yellow fever vaccine. CDR3s include the opening cysteine and the closing phenylalanine or tryptophan. The D gene is left open where the match is weak. A clone size is listed for some rows: how often the clone was seen (once, few, many), or a class if it is expanded.

TGTGCCAGCCGGGGACTTACAGATACGCAGTATTTT CASRGLTDTQYF TRBJ2-3 . . TRBV7-8
TGTGCCGCCCACTGGAATGAGCAGTTCTTC CAAHWNEQFF TRBJ2-1 . many TRBV30
TGCGCCAGCAGCCAAGATGCAGGGCCCTACGAGCAGTACTTC CASSQDAGPYEQYF TRBJ2-7 . many TRBV4-3
TGTGCCAGCTCACCAAAGGGGGCGCCCGGAAACACCATATATTTT CASSPKGAPGNTIYF TRBJ1-3 TRBD1 few TRBV18
TGTGCCAGCAGCCAACAGGAATTACAAGAGACCCAGTACTTC CASSQQELQETQYF TRBJ2-5 . medium-sized TRBV3-1
TGTGCCATCAGTCCGGGGCCCCTGTGCTATCAGCCCCAGCATTTT CAISPGPLCYQPQHF TRBJ1-5 . . TRBV5-5
TGTGCCAGCAGTGAGACGGTTAGCAATCAGCCCCAGCATTTT CASSETVSNQPQHF TRBJ1-5 . many TRBV2
TGTGCCAGCAGTTTCGGAGACACCTTCGGGCCCCAGCATTTT CASSFGDTFGPQHF TRBJ1-5 . many TRBV12-3/TRBV12-4
TGTGCCAGCATCAGGACTAGCGGGAGCGATACGCAGTATTTT CASIRTSGSDTQYF TRBJ2-3 TRBD2 many TRBV2
TGCAGTGCTAGAGGGACGGGGACTAGTTCTCTCTTC CSARGTGTSSLF TRBJ2-1 TRBD2 many TRBV20-1